These 8 T cell receptor beta chains were sequenced from one sample in a study of human T cells and chemical hapten exposure. The total RNA was obtained from whole blood that was not fractionated. TCRdb re-derived calls from the 5' RACE reads in MiXCR, one entry per CDR3 protein. The table lists about 81,000 distinct CDR3 sequences, approximately 7.7% of them singletons, with around 2.3% in the top ten. All receptors come from a male donor in good health.

The CDR3 region is CSAEDEGLGDIQYF. The CDR3 DNA is TGCAGTGCCGAAGACGAGGGCCTCGGCGACATTCAGTACTTC. The chain has TRBV20-1 and TRBJ2-4; D is perhaps TRBD2 (5 bases). The CDR3 covers 14 residues. V dropped 6 bases and J dropped 8 bases, with 20 bases sitting between them. Germline lookup yields CDR1 DFQATT and CDR2 SNEGSKA (reference sequence).

This clonotype was recorded many times. V and J are TRBV7-9 and TRBJ1-1; 8 bases agree with TRBD1. The J segment lost 8 bases and the V segment lost 8 bases, leaving 13 bases of the junction unmatched. Per germline, CDR1 SEHNR and CDR2 FQNEAQ (reference sequence). CDR3 size: 14 residues. This chain's CDR3 is CASRAGGASTEAFF. The CDR3 region has the DNA TGTGCCAGCCGGGCAGGGGGCGCATCCACAGAAGCTTTCTTT.

The sample holds many counts of this clonotype. V and J are TRBV20-1 and TRBJ2-3, with a possible D match to TRBD2 (6 bases). Germline V CDR1 and CDR2: DFQATT, SNEGSKA (reference sequence). Trimming removed 3 bases at V and 5 bases at J, with 12 bases between. The CDR3 spans 13 residues. CDR3 bases: TGCAGTGCTAGTGGAGTAGCGGAAGATACGCAGTATTTT. This sequence encodes CSASGVAEDTQYF.

This clonotype was seen many times. This chain joins TRBV29-1 and TRBJ2-7, with 7 bases that match TRBD1. Trimming at V came to 6 bases and at J to 3 bases, leaving 2 bases not matched to a gene. Germline CDR1 SQVTM, CDR2 ANQGSEA. The CDR3 loop spans 11 amino acids. As DNA, the CDR3 is TGCAGCGTGGGGGACAGCTACGAGCAGTACTTC. Residues: CSVGDSYEQYF.

This clonotype occurred many times. This chain uses TRBV3-1 with TRBJ2-4; D might be TRBD1 (6 bases). Trimming removed 4 bases from V and 3 bases from J, with 16 bases in between. The germline CDR1 and CDR2 sequences are LGHDT and YNNKEL (reference sequence). The CDR3 totals 16 residues. The CDR3 DNA reads as TGTGCCAGCAGCCGACCCCAGGGGTTAGGCAAAAACATTCAGTACTTC. As protein: CASSRPQGLGKNIQYF. Full variable domain (outside the CDR3, taken from reference TRBV3-1 and TRBJ2-4): DTAVSQTPKYLVTQMGNDKSIKCEQNLGHDTMYWYKQDSKKFLKIMFSYNNKELIINETVPNRFSPKSPDKAHLNLHINSLELGDSAVYFCASSRPQGLGKNIQYFGAGTRLSVL.

This clonotype was counted between two and nine times. The rearrangement links TRBV29-1 to TRBJ2-1, with TRBD1 matching 10 bases. Germline CDR1 reads SQVTM; CDR2 reads ANQGSEA. V lost 6 bases to trimming and J lost 4 bases; unmatched junction nucleotides: 6. The CDR3 is 14 residues long. The CDR3 loop reads CSVTRDRGYNEQFF. For the CDR3, the DNA is TGCAGCGTAACCCGGGACAGGGGTTACAATGAGCAGTTCTTC.

This clonotype was observed at least ten times. The gene calls are TRBV6-4 and TRBJ2-2; TRBD2 aligns across 11 bases. Germline trimming cut 5 bases from V and 4 bases from J; bases unmatched to any gene: 0. This CDR3 region has 14 residues. Germline CDR1 MRHNA, CDR2 SNTAGT. This chain's CDR3 is CASSTSGSTGELFF. CDR3 nucleotides: TGTGCCAGCAGTACTAGCGGGAGCACCGGGGAGCTGTTTTTT.

This clonotype was found many times. This chain uses TRBV11-2 with TRBJ2-2; no clear D gene. The CDR3 has 13 residues. The germline V and J ends were trimmed by 0 bases and 1 base, with 0 bases remaining between them. CDR1 and CDR2 from the germline V gene are SGHAT and FQNNGV. CDR3 loop: CASSLENTGELFF. CDR3 nucleotides: TGTGCCAGCAGCTTAGAGAACACCGGGGAGCTGTTTTTT.